This entry lists 31 T cell receptor beta chains sequenced from one sample in a study of patients and donors after allogeneic stem cell transplantation. One entry per CDR3 protein results from TCRdb running MiXCR on the RT-PCR reads. The sample carries about a million distinct CDR3 sequences, under 20% recorded once. Sequencing used blood, either unsorted or a sorted T cell fraction (not recorded which). Source of these receptors: a human donor who was either an allogeneic HSCT recipient or a stem cell or donor lymphocyte infusion donor (not recorded which). It is not recorded whose cells these are; they may come from a transplant donor.

The rearrangement links TRBV3-1 to TRBJ2-7; possibly TRBD2 for D (6 bases). V was clipped by 1 base and J by 7 bases, with 8 bases between them. The CDR3 loop spans 12 amino acids. Germline V CDR1 and CDR2: LGHDT, YNNKEL (reference sequence). The DNA of the CDR3 is TGTGCCAGCAGCCAAGCGGCGGGGGAGCAGTACTTC. This translates into CASSQAAGEQYF.

This clonotype occurred a few times. This chain connects TRBV12-3 or TRBV12-4 to TRBJ1-5; a possible D gene is TRBD1 (5 bases). The CDR3 has 14 amino acids. V was pared by 3 bases and J by 9 bases, with 15 bases between. The CDR3 DNA reads as TGTGCCAGCAGTTTGACAGCCTACCTTAGGCCCCAGCATTTT. This translates into CASSLTAYLRPQHF.

The table lists this clonotype with a few counts. This chain connects TRBV2 to TRBJ1-5; possibly TRBD1 for D (5 bases). Germline CDR1 reads SNHLY; CDR2 reads FYNNEI. The CDR3 loop spans 18 amino acids. V was shortened by 0 bases and J by 0 bases, with 15 bases between the two germline ends. CDR3 sequence reads: CASSEARTGPYSNQPQHF. CDR3 DNA sequence: TGTGCCAGCAGTGAAGCGCGCACAGGCCCATATAGCAATCAGCCCCAGCATTTT.

This clonotype was recorded a few times. The chain carries TRBV20-1 and TRBJ2-1, with D perhaps given as TRBD1 or TRBD2 (5 bases each). Germline CDR1 reads DFQATT; CDR2 reads SNEGSKA (reference sequence). The CDR3 runs 15 residues. V was trimmed by 5 bases and J by 0 bases, leaving 14 bases between them. This CDR3 reads CSAGGRGSSYNEQFF. In DNA form, the CDR3 reads TGCAGTGCTGGGGGAAGGGGAAGCTCCTACAATGAGCAGTTCTTC.

This clonotype was counted between two and nine times. The V and J genes are TRBV20-1 and TRBJ1-5, with 8 nucleotides matching TRBD1. Germline V gene lookup returns CDR1 DFQATT and CDR2 SNEGSKA (reference sequence). V dropped 3 bases and J dropped 5; count of bases not matched to a gene: 9. This CDR3 spans 15 amino acids. The CDR3 protein is CSASPGQVTDQPQHF. Written as DNA, the CDR3 is TGCAGTGCTAGCCCGGGACAGGTGACTGATCAGCCCCAGCATTTT.

In its sample, this clonotype was seen a few times. The chain links TRBV5-5 to TRBJ2-4; 13 nucleotides line up with TRBD2. CDR3 length: 16 residues. V trimming: 0 bases; J trimming: 7 bases; junction bases outside the gene matches: 4. From germline, CDR1 is SGHKS and CDR2 YYEKEE (reference sequence). CDR3 in DNA: TGTGCCAGCAGCTTGGGGACTAGCGGGGGAGGGAACATTCAGTACTTC. Protein product: CASSLGTSGGGNIQYF.

The rearrangement links TRBV20-1 to TRBJ1-5; D is unclear. Germline CDR1 reads DFQATT; CDR2 reads SNEGSKA (reference sequence). The germline V and J ends were trimmed by 0 bases and 0 bases, with 12 bases remaining between them. This CDR3 region has 16 residues. This CDR3 is CSARDSGVGSNQPQHF. CDR3 nucleotide sequence: TGCAGTGCTAGAGATAGCGGGGTGGGTAGCAATCAGCCCCAGCATTTT.

This clonotype has more than one count but fewer than ten. The chain uses TRBV12-3 or TRBV12-4 and TRBJ2-3; 9 bases line up with TRBD1. Trimming removed 5 bases from V and 2 bases from J; junction bases left unmatched: 8. This CDR3 is 16 amino acids long. The CDR3 bases are TGTGCCAGCAGTCCATCGACAGGGGGGTACACAGATACGCAGTATTTT. This translates into CASSPSTGGYTDTQYF.

This clonotype was found once. This sequence joins TRBV15 and TRBJ1-1; tentative D call: TRBD1 (6 bases). This CDR3 spans 14 amino acids. V was shortened by 0 bases and J by 5 bases, with 10 bases between the two germline ends. CDR1 and CDR2 from the germline V gene are LNHNV and YYDKDF (reference sequence). For the CDR3, the DNA is TGTGCCACCAGCAGAGATTTAGGGGGGACTGAAGCTTTCTTT. Residues: CATSRDLGGTEAFF.

This chain connects TRBV10-2 to TRBJ2-2; D not resolved. CDR1 and CDR2 from the germline V gene are WSHSY and SAAADI. V was clipped by 6 bases and J by 4 bases, with 12 bases between them. This CDR3 spans 14 amino acids. The CDR3 protein is CASRGIGGTGELFF. CDR3 bases: TGCGCCAGCAGGGGGATAGGTGGCACCGGGGAGCTGTTTTTT.

The chain uses TRBV5-5 and TRBJ2-1; D gene uncertain. CDR1 SGHKS and CDR2 YYEKEE come from the germline V gene (reference sequence). The CDR3 has 13 amino acids. V lost 0 bases, J lost 10 bases, and 11 bases lay in between. The CDR3 coding sequence is TGTGCCAGCAGCTTGGCTGGAGAGGCCGAGCAGTTCTTC. Its protein is CASSLAGEAEQFF.

The chain has TRBV29-1 and TRBJ2-1; 10 bases agree with TRBD2. CDR3 length: 17 amino acids. J lost 7 bases, V lost 0 bases, and 12 bases had no gene match. Germline V CDR1 and CDR2: SQVTM, ANQGSEA. CDR3 sequence: CSVEEGLAGEPRNEQFF. The CDR3 DNA reads as TGCAGCGTTGAAGAAGGGCTAGCGGGAGAACCGAGGAATGAGCAGTTCTTC.

This clonotype was picked up a small number of times. The CDR3, as DNA: TGTGCCAGCAGCTTAGCTGGGACAGGGCTGCCTGGCTACACCTTC. Protein product: CASSLAGTGLPGYTF. This chain links TRBV7-9 with TRBJ1-2; 9 nucleotides agree with TRBD1. CDR1 SEHNR and CDR2 FQNEAQ come from the germline V gene (reference sequence). This CDR3 has 15 amino acids. The junction had 6 bases not matched to a gene; V was cut back by 0 bases and J by 7 bases.

The V and J genes are TRBV15 and TRBJ2-3, with 11 bases identical to TRBD2. Trimming at V came to 4 bases and at J to 3 bases, leaving 12 bases not matched to a gene. Germline CDR1 and CDR2: LNHNV and YYDKDF (reference sequence). This CDR3 is 18 amino acids long. In DNA, the CDR3 is TGTGCCACCAGCACCTCAGGCCGGCGACTAGCGGGGACAGATACGCAGTATTTT. It specifies CATSTSGRRLAGTDTQYF.

The chain recombines TRBV30 with TRBJ2-7; unclear D gene. The CDR3 is made up of 14 amino acids. With 1 base removed from V and 4 bases from J, the gap between germline ends came to 14 bases. CDR1 is GTSNPN and CDR2 is SVGIG in the germline V gene (reference sequence). CDR3 coding DNA: TGTGCCTGGAGTGCTTACCCTCCCCGGTACGAGCAGTACTTC. It yields the protein CAWSAYPPRYEQYF.

There are a few counts of this clonotype. This chain joins TRBV5-1 and TRBJ1-1; perhaps TRBD1 as D (6 bases). Trimming shortened V by 4 bases and J by 6 bases, and 16 bases separated the two germline ends. The V gene's germline CDR1 is SGHRS and CDR2 YFSETQ. This CDR3 comprises 14 residues. CDR3 bases: TGCGCCAGCAGCCGTCTCAGGGGCATGGCTGAAGCTTTCTTT. It encodes CASSRLRGMAEAFF.

The chain employs TRBV10-3 and TRBJ1-5, with D hard to call. CDR3 length: 13 residues. Trimming took off 7 bases at V and 5 bases at J, with 12 bases between the two ends. CDR1 and CDR2 (germline): ENHRY, SYGVKD. CDR3 in DNA: TGTGCCATCACATCGGAAATCGATCAGCCCCAGCATTTT. It translates to CAITSEIDQPQHF.

This clonotype was counted only a few times. The chain has TRBV3-1 and TRBJ1-5; D might be TRBD1 (5 bases). CDR3 size: 16 residues. Trimming shortened V by 5 bases and J by 3 bases, and 17 bases separated the two germline ends. Germline V gene lookup returns CDR1 LGHDT and CDR2 YNNKEL (reference sequence). The CDR3 loop reads CASSEGYSSSNQPQHF. The CDR3 DNA is TGTGCCAGCAGCGAGGGGTACAGTTCCTCCAATCAGCCCCAGCATTTT.

This clonotype was seen more than once but under ten times. CDR3: CSVGTGGAGYTEAFF. CDR3 DNA sequence: TGCAGCGTGGGGACAGGGGGCGCTGGGTACACTGAAGCTTTCTTT. V is TRBV29-1 and J is TRBJ1-1, with TRBD1 identical over 12 bases. This CDR3 is built from 15 residues. The germline gives CDR1 SQVTM, CDR2 ANQGSEA. V lost 6 bases to trimming and J lost 3 bases; unmatched junction nucleotides: 8.

This sequence joins TRBV7-8 and TRBJ1-2, with D uncertain. The CDR3 is 13 amino acids. The V end was cut by 10 bases, the J end by 3 bases, with 15 bases between. Germline CDR1 SGHVS, CDR2 FQNEAQ. The DNA of the CDR3 is TGTGCCACCCGACGGGAGCCCCACTATGGCTACACCTTC. Amino acid sequence: CATRREPHYGYTF.

The chain is built from TRBV24-1 and TRBJ2-7, with TRBD1 identical over 7 bases. The CDR3 consists of 13 residues. CDR1 and CDR2 from the germline V gene are KGHDR and SFDVKD. The J segment lost 0 bases and the V segment lost 8 bases, leaving 3 bases of the junction unmatched. The CDR3 bases are TGTGCCACCAAGGGACAGAGCTCCTACGAGCAGTACTTC. Its protein is CATKGQSSYEQYF.

This clonotype was observed a few times. The chain links TRBV25-1 to TRBJ1-6, with a possible D match to TRBD1 (5 bases). The germline V gene has CDR1 MGHDK and CDR2 SYGVNS. The CDR3 is 13 amino acids. Deletions cut 3 bases from V and 12 bases from J, with 12 bases between. The CDR3 reads CASSDGTFLPLHF. CDR3 sequence (DNA): TGTGCCAGCAGTGACGGGACCTTCTTACCCCTCCACTTT.

This clonotype was counted between two and nine times. The chain uses TRBV7-2 and TRBJ2-3, with 10 bases aligning to TRBD2. Trimming at V came to 7 bases and at J to 1 base, leaving 5 bases not matched to a gene. The CDR3 is made up of 15 amino acids. Germline CDR1 is SGHTA and CDR2 is FQGNSA. CDR3 in DNA: TGTGCCAGCACCCCGAGCGGGGGGGGCACAGATACGCAGTATTTT. It is translated as CASTPSGGGTDTQYF.

The rearrangement joins TRBV7-8 to TRBJ2-5; D is ambiguous. V was shortened by 1 base and J by 5 bases, with 14 bases between the two germline ends. CDR1 and CDR2 from the germline V gene are SGHVS and FQNEAQ. The CDR3 length is 15 residues. As DNA, the CDR3 is TGTGCCAGCAGCTTAGATGGAAGCGAGGCGGAGACCCAGTACTTC. Protein: CASSLDGSEAETQYF.

Many counts were recorded for this clonotype. This chain connects TRBV7-9 to TRBJ2-3; D remains ambiguous. This CDR3 has 16 residues. Germline loops: CDR1 SEHNR, CDR2 FQNEAQ (reference sequence). The V and J ends lost 5 bases and 2 bases respectively, with 17 bases between them. This chain's CDR3 is CASSHDPGGHTDTQYF. CDR3 nucleotides: TGTGCCAGCAGCCACGATCCAGGTGGCCACACAGATACGCAGTATTTT.

This clonotype was seen only a few times. The V call is TRBV12-3 or TRBV12-4, the J call TRBJ1-5; TRBD1 agrees at 9 bases. The CDR3 has 14 amino acids. The V and J ends lost 5 bases and 7 bases, in that order; junction bases with no gene match: 6. The chain's CDR3 is CASSMDRGEQPQHF. CDR3 DNA: TGTGCCAGCAGTATGGACAGGGGAGAGCAGCCCCAGCATTTT.

This clonotype has more than one count but fewer than ten. The chain recombines TRBV27 with TRBJ1-1, with TRBD1 identical over 7 bases. This CDR3 contains 15 residues. The germline CDR1 and CDR2 sequences are MNHEY and SMNVEV (reference sequence). V shed 6 bases and J 2 bases; nucleotides not matched to a gene: 9. The CDR3 loop reads CASRHDRDINTEAFF. DNA of the CDR3: TGTGCCAGCAGACATGACAGGGACATAAACACTGAAGCTTTCTTT.

This chain uses TRBV11-2 with TRBJ2-3; D ambiguous. Looked up from germline, CDR1 is SGHAT and CDR2 is FQNNGV. Trimming left V 3 bases short and J 4 bases short, with 8 bases between. CDR3 length: 13 amino acids. The CDR3 loop reads CASSLGAPDTQYF. The CDR3 DNA reads as TGTGCCAGCAGCTTGGGCGCGCCAGATACGCAGTATTTT.

The table lists this clonotype with a few counts. The V gene is TRBV12-3 or TRBV12-4, the J gene TRBJ1-1; TRBD1 matches at 11 bases. The V segment lost 10 bases and the J segment 0 bases; nucleotides outside the gene matches: 7. This CDR3 is built from 15 residues. The CDR3, as DNA: TGTGCCACCGGGACAGGGGGTGATTTGAACACTGAAGCTTTCTTT. It translates to CATGTGGDLNTEAFF.

This chain uses TRBV12-3 or TRBV12-4 with TRBJ2-7, with D unresolved. This CDR3 contains 13 residues. V was cut by 2 bases and J by 2 bases, with 7 bases left in between. The DNA of the CDR3 is TGTGCCAGCAGTTTACTGGCAGCCTACGAGCAGTACTTC. Amino acid sequence: CASSLLAAYEQYF.

The sample holds a few counts of this clonotype. The chain uses TRBV12-3 or TRBV12-4 and TRBJ2-4; D might be TRBD1 or TRBD2, each matching 5 bases. Trimming cost V 5 bases and J 2 bases, with 16 bases left between them. The CDR3 totals 16 residues. As DNA, the CDR3 is TGTGCCAGCAGTAACATGGACTGGGGGTCCAAAAACATTCAGTACTTC. Protein: CASSNMDWGSKNIQYF.